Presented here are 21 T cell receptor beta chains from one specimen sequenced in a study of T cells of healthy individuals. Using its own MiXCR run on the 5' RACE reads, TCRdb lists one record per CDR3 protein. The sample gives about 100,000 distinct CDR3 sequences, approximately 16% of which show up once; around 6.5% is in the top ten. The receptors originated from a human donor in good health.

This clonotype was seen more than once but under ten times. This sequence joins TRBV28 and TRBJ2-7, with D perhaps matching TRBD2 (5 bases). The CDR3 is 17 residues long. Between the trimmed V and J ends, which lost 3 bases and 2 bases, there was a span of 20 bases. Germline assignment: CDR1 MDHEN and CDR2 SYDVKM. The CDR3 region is CASSLVFRGPGAYEQYF. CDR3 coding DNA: TGTGCCAGCAGTTTGGTGTTCCGCGGGCCCGGGGCCTACGAGCAGTACTTC.

Here the CDR3 reads CASSQDRGQPQHF. For the CDR3, the DNA is TGCGCCAGCAGCCAAGACAGGGGCCAGCCCCAGCATTTT. This sequence joins TRBV4-3 and TRBJ1-5, with D possibly matching TRBD1 (6 bases). The CDR3 has 13 amino acids. V was cut by 0 bases and J by 7 bases, with 7 bases left in between. Germline values: CDR1 LGHNA, CDR2 YSLEER.

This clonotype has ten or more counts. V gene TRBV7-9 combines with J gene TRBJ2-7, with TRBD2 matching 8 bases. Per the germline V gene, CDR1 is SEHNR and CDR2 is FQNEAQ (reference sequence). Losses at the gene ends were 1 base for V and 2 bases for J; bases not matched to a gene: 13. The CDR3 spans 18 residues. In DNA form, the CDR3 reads TGTGCCAGCAGCTTAGAGGCGGGACTAGGAAGCAACCCCTACGAGCAGTACTTC. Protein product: CASSLEAGLGSNPYEQYF.

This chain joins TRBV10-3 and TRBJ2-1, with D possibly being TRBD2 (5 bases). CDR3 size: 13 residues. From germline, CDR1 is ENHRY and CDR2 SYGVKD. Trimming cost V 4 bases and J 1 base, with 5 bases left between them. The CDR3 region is CAISGTSYNEQFF. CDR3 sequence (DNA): TGTGCCATCAGTGGGACTTCCTACAATGAGCAGTTCTTC.

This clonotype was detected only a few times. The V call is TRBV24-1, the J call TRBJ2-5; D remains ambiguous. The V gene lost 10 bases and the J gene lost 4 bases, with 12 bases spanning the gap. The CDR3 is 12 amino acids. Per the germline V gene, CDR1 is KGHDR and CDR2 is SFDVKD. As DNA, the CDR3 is TGTGCCACGTCCCGCCAAGGAGAGACCCAGTACTTC. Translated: CATSRQGETQYF.

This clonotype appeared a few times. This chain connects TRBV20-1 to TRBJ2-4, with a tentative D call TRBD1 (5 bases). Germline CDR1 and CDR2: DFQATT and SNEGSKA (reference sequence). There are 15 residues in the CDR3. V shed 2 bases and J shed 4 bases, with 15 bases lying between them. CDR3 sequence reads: CSARPWGRTKNIQYF. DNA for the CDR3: TGCAGTGCTAGACCTTGGGGCCGCACTAAAAACATTCAGTACTTC.

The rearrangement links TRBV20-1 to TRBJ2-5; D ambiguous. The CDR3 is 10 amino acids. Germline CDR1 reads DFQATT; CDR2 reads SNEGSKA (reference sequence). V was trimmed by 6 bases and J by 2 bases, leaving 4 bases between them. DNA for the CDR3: TGCAGTGCCCTACAAGAGACCCAGTACTTC. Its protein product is CSALQETQYF.

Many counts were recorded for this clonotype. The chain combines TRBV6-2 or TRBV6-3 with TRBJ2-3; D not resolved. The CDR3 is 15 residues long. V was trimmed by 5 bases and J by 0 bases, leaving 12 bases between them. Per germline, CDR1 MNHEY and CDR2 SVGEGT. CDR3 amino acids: CASSTLWVSTDTQYF. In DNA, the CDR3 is TGTGCCAGCAGTACGCTATGGGTTAGCACAGATACGCAGTATTTT.

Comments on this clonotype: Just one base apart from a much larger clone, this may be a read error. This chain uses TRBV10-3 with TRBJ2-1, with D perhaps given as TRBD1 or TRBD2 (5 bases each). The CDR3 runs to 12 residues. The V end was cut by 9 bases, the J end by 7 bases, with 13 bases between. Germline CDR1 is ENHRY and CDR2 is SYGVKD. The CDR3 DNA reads TGTGCCATGGGGGAAAGAGAAAATGAGCAGTTCTTC. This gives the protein CAMGERENEQFF.

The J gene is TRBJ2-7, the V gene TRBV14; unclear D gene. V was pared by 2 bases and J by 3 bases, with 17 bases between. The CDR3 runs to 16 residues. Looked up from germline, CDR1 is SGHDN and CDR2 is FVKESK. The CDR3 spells CASSQTADGSYYEQYF. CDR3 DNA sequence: TGTGCCAGCAGCCAAACCGCTGATGGATCATACTACGAGCAGTACTTC.

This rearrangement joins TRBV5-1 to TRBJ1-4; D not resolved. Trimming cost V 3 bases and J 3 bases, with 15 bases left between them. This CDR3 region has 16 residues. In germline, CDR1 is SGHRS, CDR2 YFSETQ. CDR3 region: CASSSDRGMANEKLFF. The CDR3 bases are TGCGCCAGCAGCTCGGACCGGGGAATGGCTAATGAAAAACTGTTTTTT.

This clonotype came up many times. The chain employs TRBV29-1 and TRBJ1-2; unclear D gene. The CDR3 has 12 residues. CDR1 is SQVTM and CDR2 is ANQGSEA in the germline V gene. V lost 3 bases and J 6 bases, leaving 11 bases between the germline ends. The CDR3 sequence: CSVEQRVDGYTF. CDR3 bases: TGCAGCGTTGAGCAGAGGGTAGATGGCTACACCTTC.

This CDR3 reads CAIQNRDSNSYEQYF. For the CDR3, the DNA is TGTGCCATCCAAAACCGGGACAGTAATTCCTACGAGCAGTACTTC. V usage is TRBV10-3 and J usage is TRBJ2-7, with TRBD1 matching 7 bases. Germline CDR1 ENHRY, CDR2 SYGVKD. CDR3 length equals 15 residues. The junction had 11 bases not matched to a gene; V was cut back by 8 bases and J by 1 base.

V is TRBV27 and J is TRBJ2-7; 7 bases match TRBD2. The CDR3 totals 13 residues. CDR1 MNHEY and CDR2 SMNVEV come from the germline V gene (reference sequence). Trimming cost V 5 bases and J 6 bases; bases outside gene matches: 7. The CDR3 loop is CASSGRGDTEQYF. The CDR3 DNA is TGTGCCAGCAGTGGACGGGGGGATACCGAGCAGTACTTC.

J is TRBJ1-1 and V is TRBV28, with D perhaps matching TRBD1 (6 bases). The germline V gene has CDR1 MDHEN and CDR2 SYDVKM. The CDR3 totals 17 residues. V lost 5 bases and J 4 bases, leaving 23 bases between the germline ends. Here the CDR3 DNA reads TGTGCCAGCAGTCCCGGGGGCGGGGGCGTTCGGGGCACTGAAGCTTTCTTT. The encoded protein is CASSPGGGGVRGTEAFF.

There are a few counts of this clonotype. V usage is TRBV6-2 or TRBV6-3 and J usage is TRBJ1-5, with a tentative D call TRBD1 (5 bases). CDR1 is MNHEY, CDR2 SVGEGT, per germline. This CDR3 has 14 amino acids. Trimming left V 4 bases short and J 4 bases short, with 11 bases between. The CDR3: CASSWTRTNQPQHF. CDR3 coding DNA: TGTGCCAGCAGTTGGACAAGGACAAATCAGCCCCAGCATTTT.

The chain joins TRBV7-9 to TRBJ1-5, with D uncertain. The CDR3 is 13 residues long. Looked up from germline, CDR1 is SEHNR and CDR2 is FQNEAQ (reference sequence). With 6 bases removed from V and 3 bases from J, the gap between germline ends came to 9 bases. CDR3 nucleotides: TGTGCCAGCAGTCCCGGGAACAATCAGCCCCAGCATTTT. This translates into CASSPGNNQPQHF.

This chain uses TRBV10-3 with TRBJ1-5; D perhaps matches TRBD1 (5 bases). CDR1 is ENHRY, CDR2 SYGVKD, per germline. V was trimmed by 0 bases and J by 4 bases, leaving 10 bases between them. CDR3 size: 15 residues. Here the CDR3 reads CAISESQGQNQPQHF. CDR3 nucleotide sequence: TGTGCCATCAGTGAGTCGCAGGGTCAGAATCAGCCCCAGCATTTT.

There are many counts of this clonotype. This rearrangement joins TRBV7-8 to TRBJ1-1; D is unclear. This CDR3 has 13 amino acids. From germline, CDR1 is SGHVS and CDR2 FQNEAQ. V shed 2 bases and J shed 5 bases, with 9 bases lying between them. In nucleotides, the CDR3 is TGTGCCAGCAGCTTAAAGTCAAGGACTGAAGCTTTCTTT. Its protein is CASSLKSRTEAFF.

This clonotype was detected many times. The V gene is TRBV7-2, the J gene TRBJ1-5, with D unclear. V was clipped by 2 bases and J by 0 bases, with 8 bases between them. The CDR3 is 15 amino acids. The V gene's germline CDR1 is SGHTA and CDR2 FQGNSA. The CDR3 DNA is TGTGCCAGCAGCTTAATTCGGGATAGCAATCAGCCCCAGCATTTT. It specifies CASSLIRDSNQPQHF.

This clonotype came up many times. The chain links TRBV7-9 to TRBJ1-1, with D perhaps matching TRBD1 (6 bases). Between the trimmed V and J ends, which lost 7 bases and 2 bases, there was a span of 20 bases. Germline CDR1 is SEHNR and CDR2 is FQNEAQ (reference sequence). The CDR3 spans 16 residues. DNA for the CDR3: TGTGCCAGCACCCCTTATGAAGGGACACTTAACACTGAAGCTTTCTTT. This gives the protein CASTPYEGTLNTEAFF.